This paragraph covers one TCR beta chain sequence. The antigen is unknown. Sequencing was performed with immunoSEQ multiplex PCR; in TCRdb, only in-frame clones are kept and a portion is missing. The data contain about 160,000 clones, around 89% of them singletons. Doses given second, at about 4 or about 12 weeks, were pooled. The record originates from a study of T cell responses to AZD1222 COVID-19 vaccine. Study-level points and caveats: AZD1222 recipients seropositive at baseline numbered only six or seven.

This CDR3 spans 15 amino acids. Trimming cost V 6 bases and J 8 bases, with 19 bases left between them. Germline V gives CDR1 LNHDA, CDR2 SQIVND (reference sequence). The genes are TRBV19 and TRBJ1-4, with D possibly being TRBD1 (5 bases). This TCR was sampled from an adult who received the AZD1222 COVID-19 vaccine. Specimen: peripheral blood, collected 28 days after the second AZD1222 dose. The CDR3 loop is CASSPMGGGFEKLFF. CDR3 DNA sequence: TGTGCCAGTAGCCCAATGGGGGGGGGATTCGAAAAACTGTTTTTT. The full variable domain, in which reference TRBV19 and TRBJ1-4 provide the parts outside the CDR3, is DGGITQSPKYLFRKEGQNVTLSCEQNLNHDAMYWYRQDPGQGLRLIYYSQIVNDFQKGDIAEGYSVSREKKESFPLTVTSAQKNPTAFYLCASSPMGGGFEKLFFGSGTQLSVL.